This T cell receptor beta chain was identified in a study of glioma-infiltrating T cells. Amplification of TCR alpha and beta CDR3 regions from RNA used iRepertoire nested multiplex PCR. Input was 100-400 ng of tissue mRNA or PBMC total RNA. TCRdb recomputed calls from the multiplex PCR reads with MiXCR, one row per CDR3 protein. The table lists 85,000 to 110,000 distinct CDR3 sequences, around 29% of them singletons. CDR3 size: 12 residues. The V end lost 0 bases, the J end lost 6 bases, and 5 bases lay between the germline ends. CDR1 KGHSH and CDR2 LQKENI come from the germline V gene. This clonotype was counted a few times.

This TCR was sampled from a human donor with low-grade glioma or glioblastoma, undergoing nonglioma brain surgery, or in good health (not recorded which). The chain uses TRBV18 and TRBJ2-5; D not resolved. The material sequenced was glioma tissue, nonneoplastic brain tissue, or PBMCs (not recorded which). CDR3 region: CASSPPTKTQYF. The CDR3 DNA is TGTGCCAGCTCACCACCAACCAAGACCCAGTACTTC.